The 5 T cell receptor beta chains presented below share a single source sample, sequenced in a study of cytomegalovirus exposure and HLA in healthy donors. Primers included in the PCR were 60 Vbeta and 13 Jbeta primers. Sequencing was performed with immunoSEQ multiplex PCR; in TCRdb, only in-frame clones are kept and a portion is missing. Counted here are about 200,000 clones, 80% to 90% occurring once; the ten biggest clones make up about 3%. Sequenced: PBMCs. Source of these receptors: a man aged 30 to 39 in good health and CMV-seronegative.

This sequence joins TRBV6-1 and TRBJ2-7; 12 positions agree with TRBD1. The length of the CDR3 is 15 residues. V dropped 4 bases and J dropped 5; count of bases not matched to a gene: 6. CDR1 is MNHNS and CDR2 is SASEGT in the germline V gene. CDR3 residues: CASSGGTGGADEQYF. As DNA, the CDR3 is TGTGCCAGCAGTGGTGGGACAGGGGGCGCAGACGAGCAGTACTTC.

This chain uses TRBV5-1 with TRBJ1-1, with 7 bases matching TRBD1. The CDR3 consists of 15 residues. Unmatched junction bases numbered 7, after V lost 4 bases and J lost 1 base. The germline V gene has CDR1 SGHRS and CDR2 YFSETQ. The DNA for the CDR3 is TGCGCCAGCAGCCCCCTTAGGACAGGGAACACTGAAGCTTTCTTT. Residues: CASSPLRTGNTEAFF.

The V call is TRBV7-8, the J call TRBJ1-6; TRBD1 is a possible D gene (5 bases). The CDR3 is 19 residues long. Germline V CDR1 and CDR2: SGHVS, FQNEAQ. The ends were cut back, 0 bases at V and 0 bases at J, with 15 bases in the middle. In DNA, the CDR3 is TGTGCCAGCAGCTTAGCAGGAGGGGCACTTAGCTCCTATAATTCACCCCTCCACTTT. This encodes CASSLAGGALSSYNSPLHF.

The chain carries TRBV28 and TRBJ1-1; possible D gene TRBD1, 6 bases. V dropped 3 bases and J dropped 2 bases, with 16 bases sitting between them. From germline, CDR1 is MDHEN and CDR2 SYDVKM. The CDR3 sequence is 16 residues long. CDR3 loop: CASSFGGGGANTEAFF. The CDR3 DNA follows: TGTGCCAGCAGTTTTGGGGGCGGGGGGGCCAACACTGAAGCTTTCTTT.

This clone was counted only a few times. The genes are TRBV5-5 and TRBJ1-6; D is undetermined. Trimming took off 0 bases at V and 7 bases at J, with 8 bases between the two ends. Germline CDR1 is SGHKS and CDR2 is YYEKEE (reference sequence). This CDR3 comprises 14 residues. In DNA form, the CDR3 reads TGTGCCAGCAGCTTGGTCGAGTCGAATTCACCCCTCCACTTT. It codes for CASSLVESNSPLHF.